A single T cell receptor (beta chain) is shown here with its context. Its antigen remains unknown. The data were produced by immunoSEQ multiplex PCR, yet TCRdb's version contains in-frame clones alone and is incomplete. Among 100,000 or so clones listed, just over 90% were seen once. These data originate in a study of siplizumab effects on memory and regulatory T cells. Overall study results and limits: Treatment with siplizumab left mappable alloreactive CD4+ clones averaging roughly 66% Treg-derived, compared with 25% to 30% in controls.

CDR1 and CDR2 from the germline V gene are SGHTA and FQGTGA. This CDR3 contains 16 residues. V lost 5 bases to trimming and J lost 0 bases; unmatched junction nucleotides: 5. The sequence was collected from a human donor in good health. This chain uses TRBV7-3 with TRBJ2-2; 8 positions match TRBD1. Source material: CD4+ T cells sorted from blood. DNA for the CDR3: TGTGCCAGCAGCCACAGGGGGACAACGAACACCGGGGAGCTGTTTTTT. This sequence encodes CASSHRGTTNTGELFF.